Each of the 12 T cell receptor beta chains below was sequenced from the same sample in a study of shared clonotypes between healthy human individuals. The assay was immunoSEQ multiplex PCR, and TCRdb's table has in-frame clones only and misses some. The sample has just over 2,000,000 clones, 90% to 95% seen once. The sequencing sample was made of naive CD4+ T cells sorted from blood. Subset denoted: CD45RA+ positively selected. All receptors come from a man in his late teens or twenties in good health.

The chain employs TRBV19 and TRBJ2-1; D not certain. This CDR3 has 13 residues. Between the trimmed V and J ends, which lost 2 bases and 4 bases, there was a span of 6 bases. The germline CDR1 and CDR2 sequences are LNHDA and SQIVND (reference sequence). CDR3 DNA: TGTGCCAGTAGTATAAACCCTTACAATGAGCAGTTCTTC. Translation gives CASSINPYNEQFF.

In this sample, this clone turned up once. The rearrangement links TRBV15 to TRBJ2-4; 7 bases map to TRBD1. CDR1 LNHNV and CDR2 YYDKDF come from the germline V gene (reference sequence). V lost 8 bases, J lost 6 bases, and 7 bases stayed unmatched. This CDR3 has 13 residues. The CDR3 region is CATGGDRVNIQYF. The CDR3, as DNA: TGTGCCACCGGGGGTGACAGGGTAAACATTCAGTACTTC.

The V and J genes are TRBV7-2 and TRBJ2-7, with TRBD2 matching 7 bases. The CDR3 is 14 residues long. After removal of 6 bases from V and 4 bases from J, the junction contained 9 bases not matched to a gene. Germline CDR1 and CDR2: SGHTA and FQGNSA. CDR3 amino acids: CASRASGVEYEQYF. DNA for the CDR3: TGTGCCAGCAGGGCTAGCGGAGTGGAATACGAGCAGTACTTC.

This clone was found once. The V and J genes are TRBV11-3 and TRBJ2-3; TRBD1 is a possible D gene (5 bases). The CDR3 has 15 residues. The V gene's germline CDR1 is SGHNT and CDR2 YENEEA. V lost 1 base and J lost 5, with 13 bases in between. The CDR3 spells CASSLGQGGGDTQYF. CDR3 DNA sequence: TGTGCCAGCAGCTTAGGGCAGGGTGGTGGAGATACGCAGTATTTT. Combining the CDR3 with reference TRBV11-3 and TRBJ2-3 gives the whole variable domain EAGVVQSPRYKIIEKKQPVAFWCNPISGHNTLYWYLQNLGQGPELLIRYENEEAVDDSQLPKDRFSAERLKGVDSTLKIQPAELGDSAVYLCASSLGQGGGDTQYFGPGTRLTVL.

Worth noting for this clone: The same CDR3 also results from other DNA sequences found in this sample. The V and J genes are TRBV5-1 and TRBJ1-3; D gene ambiguous. V was shortened by 0 bases and J by 0 bases, with 7 bases between the two germline ends. Germline V CDR1 and CDR2: SGHRS, YFSETQ. This CDR3 region has 15 residues. The CDR3 bases are TGCGCCAGCAGCTTGGGCCCATTCTCTGGAAACACCATATATTTT. Protein product: CASSLGPFSGNTIYF.

The gene calls are TRBV5-6 and TRBJ2-1, with 9 bases fitting TRBD1. J gave up 4 bases and V 4 bases, and 6 bases lay outside the gene matches. The CDR3 covers 15 residues. CDR1 and CDR2 (germline): SGHDT, YYEEEE. CDR3 residues: CASSAGTGKYNEQFF. CDR3 bases: TGTGCCAGCAGCGCCGGGACAGGGAAATACAATGAGCAGTTCTTC.

V and J are TRBV6-5 and TRBJ1-1; D is undetermined. V gave up 6 bases and J gave up 2 bases, with 10 bases separating them. The length of the CDR3 is 13 residues. Per germline, CDR1 MNHEY and CDR2 SVGAGI. The CDR3 bases are TGTGCCAGCAGCTGGGCCCTAAACACTGAAGCTTTCTTT. It is translated as CASSWALNTEAFF.

The J gene is TRBJ2-3, the V gene TRBV29-1; no definite D call. V lost 4 bases to trimming and J lost 5 bases, with 7 bases between them. Germline CDR1 and CDR2: SQVTM and ANQGSEA. The CDR3 loop spans 11 amino acids. CDR3 amino acids: CSVVAEDTQYF. The CDR3 coding sequence is TGCAGCGTTGTAGCAGAAGATACGCAGTATTTT.

The chain carries TRBV11-2 and TRBJ2-5, with D perhaps matching TRBD1 (6 bases). Germline CDR1 and CDR2: SGHAT and FQNNGV. Trimming removed 0 bases at V and 5 bases at J, with 13 bases between. The CDR3 is 15 amino acids. The CDR3 DNA follows: TGTGCCAGCAGCTTAGAGGGCAGGGGAACGGAGACCCAGTACTTC. This encodes CASSLEGRGTETQYF.

The V and J genes are TRBV18 and TRBJ2-7, with 10 bases aligning to TRBD2. The V gene's germline CDR1 is KGHSH and CDR2 LQKENI. This CDR3 is built from 17 residues. V was clipped by 3 bases and J by 0 bases; unmatched bases: 8. CDR3 sequence reads: CASSPTGTSDNSYEQYF. CDR3 bases: TGTGCCAGCTCACCTACCGGGACTAGCGACAACTCCTACGAGCAGTACTTC.

The rearrangement links TRBV6-1 to TRBJ2-5; no definite D call. The CDR3 has 11 amino acids. Trimming removed 5 bases at V and 4 bases at J, with 5 bases between. Germline CDR1 reads MNHNS; CDR2 reads SASEGT. The CDR3 DNA reads TGTGCCAGCAGTAATTCAGAGACCCAGTACTTC. Translated: CASSNSETQYF.

This rearrangement joins TRBV7-2 to TRBJ2-1; D is tentatively TRBD1 or TRBD2 (5 bases each). V was shortened by 2 bases and J by 13 bases, with 15 bases between the two germline ends. Germline-derived CDR1 and CDR2 are SGHTA and FQGNSA. The CDR3 has 13 residues. The CDR3 loop reads CASSLSFGTFQFF. CDR3 sequence (DNA): TGTGCCAGCAGCTTATCGTTCGGGACCTTTCAGTTCTTC.